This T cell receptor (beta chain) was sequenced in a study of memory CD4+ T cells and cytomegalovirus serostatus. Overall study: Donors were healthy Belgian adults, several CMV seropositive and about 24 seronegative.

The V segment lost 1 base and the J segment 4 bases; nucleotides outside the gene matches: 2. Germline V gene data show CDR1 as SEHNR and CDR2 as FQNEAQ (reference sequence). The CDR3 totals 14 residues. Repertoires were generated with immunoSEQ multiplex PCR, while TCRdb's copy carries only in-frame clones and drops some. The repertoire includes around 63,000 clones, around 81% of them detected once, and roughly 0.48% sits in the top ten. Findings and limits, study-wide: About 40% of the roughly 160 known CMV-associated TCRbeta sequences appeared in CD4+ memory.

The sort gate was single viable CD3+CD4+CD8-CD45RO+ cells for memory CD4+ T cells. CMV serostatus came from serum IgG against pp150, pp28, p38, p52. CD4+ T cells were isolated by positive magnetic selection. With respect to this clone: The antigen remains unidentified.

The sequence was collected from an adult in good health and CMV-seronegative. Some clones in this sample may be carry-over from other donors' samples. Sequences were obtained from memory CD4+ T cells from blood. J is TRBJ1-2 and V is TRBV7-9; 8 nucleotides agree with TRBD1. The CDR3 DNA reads TGTGCCAGCAGCTTAGGGACAGGGCGCTATGGCTACACCTTC. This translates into CASSLGTGRYGYTF.